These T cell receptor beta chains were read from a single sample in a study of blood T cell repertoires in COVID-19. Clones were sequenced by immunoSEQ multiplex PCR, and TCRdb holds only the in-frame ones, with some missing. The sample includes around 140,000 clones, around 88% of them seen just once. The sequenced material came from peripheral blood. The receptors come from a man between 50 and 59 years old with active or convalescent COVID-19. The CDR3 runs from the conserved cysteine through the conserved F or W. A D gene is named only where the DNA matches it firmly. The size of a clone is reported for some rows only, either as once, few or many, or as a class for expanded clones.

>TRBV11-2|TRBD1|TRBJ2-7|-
CASSSSGGVGYEQYF
TGTGCCAGCAGCTCTTCAGGGGGCGTAGGGTACGAGCAGTACTTC
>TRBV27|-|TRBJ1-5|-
CASSLSPGNSNQPQHF
TGTGCCAGCAGTTTATCTCCAGGAAATAGCAATCAGCCCCAGCATTTT
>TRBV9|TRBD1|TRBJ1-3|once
CASSGGQGDGNTIYF
TGTGCCAGCAGCGGGGGACAGGGGGACGGAAACACCATATATTTT
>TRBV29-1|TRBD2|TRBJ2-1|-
CSGGLAGEQFF
TGCAGCGGGGGACTAGCGGGGGAGCAGTTCTTC
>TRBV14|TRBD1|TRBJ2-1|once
CASSQDWDRDKNEQFF
TGTGCCAGCAGCCAAGATTGGGACAGAGATAAAAATGAGCAGTTCTTC
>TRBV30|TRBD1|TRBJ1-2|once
CAWRVAGTGNYGYTF
TGTGCCTGGAGAGTCGCCGGGACAGGAAACTATGGCTACACCTTC
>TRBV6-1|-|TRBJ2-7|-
CASSETTYEQYF
TGTGCCAGCAGTGAAACTACCTACGAGCAGTACTTC
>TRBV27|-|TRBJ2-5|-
CASSLFISETQYF
TGTGCCAGCAGTTTATTTATCTCGGAGACCCAGTACTTC
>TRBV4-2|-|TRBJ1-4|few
CASSQDLPGPEKLFF
TGTGCCAGCAGCCAAGATCTTCCAGGGCCGGAAAAACTGTTTTTT
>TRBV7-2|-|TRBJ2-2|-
CASRRQTGGPPTGELFF
TGTGCCAGCAGGAGGCAGACGGGGGGCCCTCCCACCGGGGAGCTGTTTTTT
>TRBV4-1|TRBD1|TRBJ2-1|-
CASSQNRGVDEQFF
TGCGCCAGCAGCCAAAACAGGGGAGTGGATGAGCAGTTCTTC
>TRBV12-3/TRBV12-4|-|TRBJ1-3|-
CANSVDTGNTIYF
TGTGCCAACTCCGTGGACACTGGAAACACCATATATTTT
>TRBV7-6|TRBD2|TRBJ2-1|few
CASSLALAGGNEQFF
TGTGCCAGCAGCTTAGCCCTAGCGGGGGGGAATGAGCAGTTCTTC
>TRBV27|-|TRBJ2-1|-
CASSFLRGAGNEQFF
TGTGCCAGCAGTTTCCTTCGGGGGGCGGGGAATGAGCAGTTCTTC
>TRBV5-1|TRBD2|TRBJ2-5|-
CASSLAPRLAGVETQYF
TGCGCCAGCAGCTTGGCCCCGCGACTAGCGGGGGTAGAGACCCAGTACTTC
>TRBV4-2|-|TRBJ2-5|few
CASSQDSQETQYF
TGTGCCAGCAGCCAAGATTCGCAGGAGACCCAGTACTTC
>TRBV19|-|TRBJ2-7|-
CASSIKGDPYNEQYF
TGTGCCAGTAGTATTAAAGGGGATCCATACAACGAGCAGTACTTC
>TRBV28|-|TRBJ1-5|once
CASSSYRVGNQPQHF
TGTGCCAGCAGTTCTTACAGGGTTGGCAATCAGCCCCAGCATTTT
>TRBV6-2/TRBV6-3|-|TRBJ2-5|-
CASSSIAGETQYF
TGTGCCAGCAGTTCGATTGCGGGGGAGACCCAGTACTTC
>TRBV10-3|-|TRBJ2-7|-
CAISVGEFYEQYF
TGTGCCATCAGTGTGGGAGAATTCTACGAGCAGTACTTC
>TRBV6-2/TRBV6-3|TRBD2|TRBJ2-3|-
CASTPGLADTQYF
TGTGCCAGCACCCCGGGACTAGCGGATACGCAGTATTTT
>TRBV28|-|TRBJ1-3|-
CASSLVSVGNTIYF
TGTGCCAGCAGTTTAGTTTCGGTAGGAAACACCATATATTTT
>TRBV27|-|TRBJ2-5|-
CASSGRDSWSAQYF
TGTGCCAGCAGTGGACGGGACTCCTGGTCTGCCCAGTACTTC
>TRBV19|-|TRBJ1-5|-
CASSIFGGGNQPQHF
TGTGCCAGTAGTATCTTCGGCGGAGGCAATCAGCCCCAGCATTTT
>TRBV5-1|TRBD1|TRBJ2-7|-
CASSLDTGGSSYEQYF
TGCGCCAGCAGCTTGGATACAGGGGGAAGCTCCTACGAGCAGTACTTC
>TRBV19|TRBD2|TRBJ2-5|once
CASSGASGGSGETQYF
TGTGCCAGCTCTGGGGCTAGCGGGGGATCAGGAGAGACCCAGTACTTC
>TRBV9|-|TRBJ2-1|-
CASSVGSRNNEQFF
TGTGCCAGCAGCGTAGGGTCGCGGAACAATGAGCAGTTCTTC
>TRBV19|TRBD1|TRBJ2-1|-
CASGQGVDEQFF
TGTGCCAGTGGACAGGGGGTGGATGAGCAGTTCTTC
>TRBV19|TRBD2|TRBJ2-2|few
CASRGLAGGKTIASNTGELFF
TGTGCCAGTAGGGGACTAGCGGGAGGCAAAACCATTGCCTCGAACACCGGGGAGCTGTTTTTT
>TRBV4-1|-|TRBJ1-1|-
CASSHRTVNTEAFF
TGCGCCAGCAGCCACCGGACAGTGAACACTGAAGCTTTCTTT
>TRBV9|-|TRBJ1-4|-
CASSPNPQGYNEKLFF
TGTGCCAGCAGCCCCAACCCCCAGGGATATAATGAAAAACTGTTTTTT
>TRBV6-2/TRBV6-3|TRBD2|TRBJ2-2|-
CASSYHASGGARELFF
TGTGCCAGCAGTTACCATGCTAGCGGGGGGGCCCGGGAGCTGTTTTTT
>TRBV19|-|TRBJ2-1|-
CASSIGSGFNEQFF
TGTGCCAGTAGTATAGGGTCAGGGTTTAATGAGCAGTTCTTC
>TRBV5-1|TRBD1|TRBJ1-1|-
CASTTGANTEAFF
TGCGCCAGTACGACAGGGGCGAACACTGAAGCTTTCTTT
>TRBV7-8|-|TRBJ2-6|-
CASSPLLGANVLTF
TGTGCCAGCAGCCCCCTACTTGGGGCCAACGTCCTGACTTTC
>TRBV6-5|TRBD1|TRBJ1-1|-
CASRETGGNTEAFF
TGTGCCAGCAGGGAGACAGGGGGAAACACTGAAGCTTTCTTT
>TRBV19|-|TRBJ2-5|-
CASGPGQGSKTQYF
TGTGCCAGCGGGCCCGGGCAGGGTTCGAAGACCCAGTACTTC
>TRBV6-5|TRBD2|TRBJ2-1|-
CASSFSSGGWEQFF
TGTGCCAGCAGTTTTAGTAGCGGGGGATGGGAGCAGTTCTTC
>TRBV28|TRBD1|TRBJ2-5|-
CASSPLQGYQETQYF
TGTGCCAGCAGTCCACTACAGGGGTACCAAGAGACCCAGTACTTC
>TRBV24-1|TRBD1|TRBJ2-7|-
CATSDAPGSQGARQYF
TGTGCCACCAGTGATGCTCCCGGATCTCAGGGGGCGAGGCAGTACTTC
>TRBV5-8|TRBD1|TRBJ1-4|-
CASSLPTGRGEKLFF
TGTGCCAGCAGCTTGCCGACAGGGCGAGGGGAAAAACTGTTTTTT
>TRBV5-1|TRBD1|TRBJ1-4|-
CASSNRDRGRFEKLFF
TGCGCCAGCAGCAACCGGGACAGGGGGCGGTTTGAAAAACTGTTTTTT
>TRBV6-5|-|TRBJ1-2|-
CASSLNGYTF
TGTGCCAGCAGCCTTAATGGCTACACCTTC
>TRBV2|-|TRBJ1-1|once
CASSEYEERMNTEAFF
TGTGCCAGCAGTGAGTACGAAGAGCGAATGAACACTGAAGCTTTCTTT
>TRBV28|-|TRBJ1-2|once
CASSFVRGSGYTF
TGTGCCAGCAGTTTCGTCCGGGGGTCTGGCTACACCTTC
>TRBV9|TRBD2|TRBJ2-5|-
CASSATVAGRYQETQYF
TGTGCCAGCAGCGCCACAGTAGCGGGACGGTACCAAGAGACCCAGTACTTC
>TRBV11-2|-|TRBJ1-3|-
CASSSAGGNTIYF
TGTGCCAGCAGCTCGGCGGGTGGAAACACCATATATTTT